Listed below are T cell receptor beta chains from one sample, sequenced in a study of T cells in localized non-small cell lung cancer. Sequencing was performed with immunoSEQ multiplex PCR; in TCRdb, only in-frame clones are kept and a portion is missing. The table shows 6,500 to 10,000 clones, with around 87% occurring only once. The starting material was peripheral blood, obtained before any cancer treatment. The receptors stem from a male donor aged 60 or over with stage III lung adenocarcinoma. The CDR3 runs from the conserved cysteine through the conserved F or W. Part of the rows lack a size; the others show once, few, many or a class for expanded clones.

TRBV10-3	few	CAISESKGQGATNEKLFF
TRBV27	once	CASSFKQGLNTEAFF
TRBV27	-	CASSLGEWNEQFF
TRBV5-1	-	CASSLNQGGARNEQFF
TRBV2	-	CASSEDRGGGEKLFF
TRBV5-1	-	CASSLGGPAKQETQYF
TRBV19	-	CASESGRSYNEQFF
TRBV7-2	-	CASSSSGDRNEKLFF
TRBV19	-	CASSTRVGDTEAFF
TRBV5-1	-	CASSSGQTNYGYTF
TRBV19	once	CASTRGETQYF
TRBV19	-	CASSIFGVAGVGSSYNEQFF
TRBV28	-	CASSLRRPGVEFFRGSGANVLTF
TRBV19	-	CASSIGLAGGLGEQFF
TRBV5-6	-	CASSWMTGGAMYGYTF
TRBV28	-	CASSLELTGTSTDTQYF
TRBV27	-	CASSLSLNSPREELFF
TRBV15	-	CATSRDPRNEQFF
TRBV6-5	-	CASSYRQNYGYTF
TRBV5-1	-	CASRRSETPNTEAFF
TRBV7-3	-	CASSEDLGSNEQFF
TRBV2	-	CATREAFANTGELFF
TRBV6-6	-	CASSSPGLQNYEQYF
TRBV11-3	-	CASRETGGSHEQYF
TRBV7-9	-	CASSPIRGQTNEKLFF
TRBV5-3	-	CARSLVPPNTEAFF
TRBV11-3	-	CASSWDSYNEQFF
TRBV7-8	-	CASSLPGMGEKLFF
TRBV7-8	-	CASDSDGRETQYF
TRBV25-1	-	CASSSGQETQYF
TRBV6-6	-	CASRKQGAGYNEQFF
TRBV9	once	CASSAPRRDEQYF
TRBV7-2	-	CASSLGAYEQYF
TRBV28	-	CASHRASNYGYTF
TRBV7-9	-	CASSFIGGREAYGYTF
TRBV30	-	CAWSLGGAGETQYF
TRBV29-1	-	CSVLGAVLGTQYF
TRBV15	-	CATSRDRGRTDTQYF
TRBV19	-	CASSSGTSANNEQFF